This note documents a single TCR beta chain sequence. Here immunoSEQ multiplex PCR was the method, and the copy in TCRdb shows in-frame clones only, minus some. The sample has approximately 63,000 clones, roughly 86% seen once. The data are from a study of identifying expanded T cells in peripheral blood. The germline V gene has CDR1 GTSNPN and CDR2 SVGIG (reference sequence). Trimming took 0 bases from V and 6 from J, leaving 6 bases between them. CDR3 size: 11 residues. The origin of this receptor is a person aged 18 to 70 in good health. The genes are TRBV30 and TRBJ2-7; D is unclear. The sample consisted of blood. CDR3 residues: CAWSVRPEQYF. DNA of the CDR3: TGTGCCTGGAGTGTCCGTCCCGAGCAGTACTTC.